The source of this T cell receptor (beta chain) is a study of radiotherapy plus CTLA-4 blockade in lung cancer. General observations from the study: Radiotherapy plus ipilimumab was followed by expansion in blood of tumor-derived TCR clones. Alongside interferon-beta, early blood T cell clone dynamics were reportedly the best predictor of response.

This CDR3 comprises 15 residues. Looked up from germline, CDR1 is SGHKS and CDR2 is YYEKEE (reference sequence). Concerning this clone: Its antigen is undetermined.

The method was immunoSEQ multiplex PCR; TCRdb's version includes in-frame clones alone and lacks a portion of them. The sample yields some 70,000 clones, around 80% seen once. This rearrangement joins TRBV5-5 to TRBJ2-7, with TRBD2 identical over 12 bases. This sequence was found in a human donor with non-small cell lung cancer who had a complete response to radiotherapy plus ipilimumab. The specimen comprised peripheral blood, sampled from a patient treated with radiotherapy plus ipilimumab. The CDR3: CASSLVRLAGETVHV. The DNA of the CDR3 is TGTGCCAGCAGCTTGGTGAGACTAGCGGGAGAAACGGTCCACGTC.